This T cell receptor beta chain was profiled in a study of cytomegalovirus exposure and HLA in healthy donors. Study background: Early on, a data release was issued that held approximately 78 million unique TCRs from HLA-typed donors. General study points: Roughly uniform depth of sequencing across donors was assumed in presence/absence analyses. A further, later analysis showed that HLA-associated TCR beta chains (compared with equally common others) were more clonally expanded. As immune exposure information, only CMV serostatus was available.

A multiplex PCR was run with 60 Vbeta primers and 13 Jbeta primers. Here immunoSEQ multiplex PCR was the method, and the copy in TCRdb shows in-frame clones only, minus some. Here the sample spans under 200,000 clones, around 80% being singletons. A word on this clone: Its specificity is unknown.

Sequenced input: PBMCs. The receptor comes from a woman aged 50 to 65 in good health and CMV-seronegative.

Written as DNA, the CDR3 is TGTGCCAGCAGCTCACAGGGAGGGGTTGAGTCTTTCTTT. The encoded protein is CASSSQGGVESFF. The chain carries TRBV27 and TRBJ1-1, with TRBD1 as a possible D gene (6 bases). Germline V gives CDR1 MNHEY, CDR2 SMNVEV (reference sequence). This CDR3 has 13 amino acids. V lost 6 bases, J lost 12 bases, and 20 bases lay in between.